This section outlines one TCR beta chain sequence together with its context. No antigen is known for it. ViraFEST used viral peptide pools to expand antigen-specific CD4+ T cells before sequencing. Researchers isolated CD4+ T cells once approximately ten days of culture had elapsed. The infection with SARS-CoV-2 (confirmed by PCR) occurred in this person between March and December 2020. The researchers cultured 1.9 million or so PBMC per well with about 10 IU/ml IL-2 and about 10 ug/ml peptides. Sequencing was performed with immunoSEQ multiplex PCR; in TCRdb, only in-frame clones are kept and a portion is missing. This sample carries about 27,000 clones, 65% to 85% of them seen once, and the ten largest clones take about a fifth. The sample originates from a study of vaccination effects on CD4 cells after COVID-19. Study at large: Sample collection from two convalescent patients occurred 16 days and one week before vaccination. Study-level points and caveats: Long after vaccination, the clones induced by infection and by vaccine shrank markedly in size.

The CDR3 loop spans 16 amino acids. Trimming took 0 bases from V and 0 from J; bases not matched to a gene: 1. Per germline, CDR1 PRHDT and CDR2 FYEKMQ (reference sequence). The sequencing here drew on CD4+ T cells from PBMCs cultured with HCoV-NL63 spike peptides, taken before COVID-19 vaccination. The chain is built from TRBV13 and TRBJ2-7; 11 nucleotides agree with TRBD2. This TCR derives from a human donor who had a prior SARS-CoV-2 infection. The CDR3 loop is CASSLGGLAASYEQYF. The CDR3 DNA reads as TGTGCCAGCAGCTTAGGGGGACTAGCGGCCTCCTACGAGCAGTACTTC.